These T cell receptor beta chains were read from a single sample in a study of blood T cell repertoires in COVID-19. Sequencing used immunoSEQ multiplex PCR; TCRdb keeps in-frame clones, though not all of them. This table holds approximately 210,000 clones, about four fifths found once. Sequencing was performed on PBMCs or T cells enriched from blood (not recorded which). These receptors were taken from a woman between 50 and 59 years old with acute COVID-19. The CDR3 runs from the conserved cysteine through the conserved F or W. The order of the fields is CDR3 protein, CDR3 DNA, D gene, clone size, J gene, V gene. The D gene is left open where the match is weak. Size tells how often a clone was seen (once, few, many) or the class of an expanded clone, and some rows leave it out.

CASSQDHSSYTF TGTGCCAGCAGCCAAGATCACAGTTCCTACACCTTC . . TRBJ1-2 TRBV14
CASSPRQGDYGYTF TGTGCCAGCAGCCCTAGACAGGGGGACTATGGCTACACCTTC TRBD1 . TRBJ1-2 TRBV7-2
CASNRGGNEQYF TGTGCCAGCAATAGGGGAGGGAACGAGCAGTACTTC TRBD2 many TRBJ2-7 TRBV2
CAISEMDSAGYTF TGTGCCATCAGTGAAATGGACAGTGCTGGCTACACCTTC . . TRBJ1-2 TRBV10-3
CASSSPLIAGNPDTQYF TGTGCCAGCAGTTCCCCCCTGATAGCGGGAAACCCAGATACGCAGTATTTT TRBD2 . TRBJ2-3 TRBV28
CASNHQGAGETQYF TGCGCCAGCAACCACCAGGGGGCGGGGGAGACCCAGTACTTC TRBD1 . TRBJ2-5 TRBV10-2
CASSSSSGTAYEQYF TGTGCCAGCAGCTCGTCCTCCGGGACAGCCTACGAGCAGTACTTC TRBD1 . TRBJ2-7 TRBV11-2
CASSQDSYGYTF TGCGCCAGCAGCCAAGACAGCTATGGCTACACCTTC . . TRBJ1-2 TRBV4-3
CASSYALAGEETQYF TGTGCCAGCAGTTACGCGCTAGCGGGAGAAGAGACCCAGTACTTC TRBD2 few TRBJ2-5 TRBV6-5
CASSTRDSQETQYF TGTGCCAGTAGTACTCGGGACAGCCAAGAGACCCAGTACTTC TRBD1 . TRBJ2-5 TRBV19
CASSPPGGSSGNTIYF TGTGCCAGCAGTCCACCAGGGGGCTCAAGCGGAAACACCATATATTTT TRBD1 . TRBJ1-3 TRBV28
CASTQGFSGYEQYF TGTGCCAGCACGCAGGGATTTTCCGGCTACGAGCAGTACTTC . once TRBJ2-7 TRBV2
CASSREGTGNTIYF TGTGCCAGCAGCCGGGAGGGCACGGGAAACACCATATATTTT . . TRBJ1-3 TRBV3-1/TRBV3-2
CASSPHVTSGSSYEQYF TGTGCCAGCAGCCCTCACGTCACTAGCGGGAGCTCCTACGAGCAGTACTTC TRBD2 . TRBJ2-7 TRBV3-1/TRBV3-2
CASSPPRGSGSTREQYF TGTGCCAGCAGCCCTCCCCGTGGTAGCGGGAGTACTCGCGAGCAGTACTTC TRBD2 . TRBJ2-7 TRBV7-3
CASSYSGITGGNTIYF TGTGCCAGCAGTTACTCCGGTATTACGGGAGGAAACACCATATATTTT . . TRBJ1-3 TRBV6-5
CASSQGQGAPTGELFF TGCGCCAGCAGCCAAGGACAGGGGGCTCCCACCGGGGAGCTGTTTTTT TRBD1 . TRBJ2-2 TRBV4-3
CASGRQLSSYNEQFF TGTGCCAGCGGAAGACAGCTGAGCTCCTACAATGAGCAGTTCTTC . . TRBJ2-1 TRBV18
CASSSPSGLNTGELFF TGTGCCAGCAGCTCCCCCTCGGGACTCAACACCGGGGAGCTGTTTTTT . . TRBJ2-2 TRBV11-1
CASSHGQANEKLFF TGTGCCAGCAGCCACGGACAGGCAAATGAAAAACTGTTTTTT TRBD1 . TRBJ1-4 TRBV27
CASSRTPGQGRVWDSPLHF TGTGCCAGCAGCCGAACCCCGGGACAGGGGCGAGTTTGGGATTCACCCCTCCACTTT TRBD1 few TRBJ1-6 TRBV3-1/TRBV3-2
CASSQGTVYGYTF TGTGCCAGCAGCCAAGGGACAGTTTATGGCTACACCTTC TRBD1 once TRBJ1-2 TRBV5-4
CATSDSTGVGQPQHF TGTGCCACCAGTGACTCAACAGGGGTAGGTCAGCCCCAGCATTTT TRBD1 . TRBJ1-5 TRBV24-1
CASRSGIISNQPQHF TGTGCCAGCAGGTCAGGGATTATAAGCAATCAGCCCCAGCATTTT . once TRBJ1-5 TRBV27
CASRPTVPDTQYF TGTGCCAGCAGGCCAACTGTCCCAGATACGCAGTATTTT . . TRBJ2-3 TRBV28
CASSQVVWGQGSGATNEKLFF TGTGCCAGCAGCCAAGTAGTGTGGGGTCAGGGATCGGGGGCAACTAATGAAAAACTGTTTTTT . once TRBJ1-4 TRBV3-1/TRBV3-2
CASGDHGTFEQYF TGTGCCAGCGGGGATCACGGGACTTTCGAGCAGTACTTC . . TRBJ2-7 TRBV6-5
CASSPGTSIHEQFF TGTGCCAGCAGCCCGGGGACTAGTATCCATGAGCAGTTCTTC TRBD2 . TRBJ2-1 TRBV7-3
CASSQGLAGGPTPPDTQYF TGTGCCAGCAGCCAGGGACTAGCGGGAGGGCCTACCCCCCCAGATACGCAGTATTTT TRBD2 once TRBJ2-3 TRBV3-1/TRBV3-2
CASRRTGGLPGANVLTF TGTGCCAGCAGACGGACAGGGGGCCTTCCTGGGGCCAACGTCCTGACTTTC TRBD1 . TRBJ2-6 TRBV28
CASSVAAGFSYEQYF TGTGCCAGCAGCGTAGCGGCGGGATTCTCCTACGAGCAGTACTTC . . TRBJ2-7 TRBV9
CASSLDSPEAFF TGTGCCAGCAGCTTGGACAGCCCTGAAGCTTTCTTT . few TRBJ1-1 TRBV7-9
CATSQGAGATYEQYF TGTGCCACCAGTCAAGGGGCGGGAGCCACCTACGAGCAGTACTTC TRBD2 . TRBJ2-7 TRBV24-1
CASSDQRTSYNEQFF TGTGCCAGCAGTGACCAGCGGACCTCCTACAATGAGCAGTTCTTC . . TRBJ2-1 TRBV2
CASSFSSGDLEQYF TGTGCCAGCAGCTTTAGTAGCGGAGACCTCGAGCAGTACTTC . . TRBJ2-7 TRBV11-2
CASTPGGDEQYF TGCGCCAGCACACCAGGCGGGGACGAGCAGTACTTC . once TRBJ2-7 TRBV10-1
CASSLGGSGANVLTF TGTGCCAGCAGCTTAGGCGGCTCTGGGGCCAACGTCCTGACTTTC . . TRBJ2-6 TRBV7-3
CSVEREDTGELFF TGCAGCGTTGAGAGGGAGGACACCGGGGAGCTGTTTTTT . once TRBJ2-2 TRBV29-1
CASKDRERVGELFF TGTGCCAGTAAGGACAGGGAAAGGGTCGGGGAGCTGTTTTTT TRBD1 few TRBJ2-2 TRBV19
CASSIRQGVFQETQYF TGTGCCAGCAGCATACGACAGGGGGTGTTCCAAGAGACCCAGTACTTC TRBD1 . TRBJ2-5 TRBV7-2
CASSQDHGAQPQHF TGCGCCAGCAGCCAAGATCATGGGGCGCAGCCCCAGCATTTT . . TRBJ1-5 TRBV4-1
CASSLDVGGGEQFF TGTGCCAGCAGCTTAGATGTGGGAGGGGGTGAGCAGTTCTTC . . TRBJ2-1 TRBV11-3
CASSQDNSGEVGYEQYF TGCGCCAGCAGCCAAGATAATTCGGGGGAGGTAGGGTACGAGCAGTACTTC . . TRBJ2-7 TRBV4-3
CASSQDSGNTEAFF TGTGCCAGCAGCCAAGATTCAGGGAACACTGAAGCTTTCTTT . . TRBJ1-1 TRBV3-1/TRBV3-2
CASGYRGSEAFF TGTGCCAGCGGATACAGGGGCAGTGAAGCTTTCTTT TRBD1 . TRBJ1-1 TRBV6-5
CASSPQLAGSRQETQYF TGTGCCAGCAGCCCCCAACTAGCGGGAAGTCGCCAAGAGACCCAGTACTTC TRBD2 . TRBJ2-5 TRBV7-9
CASKLAGPYNEQFF TGTGCCAGCAAACTAGCGGGACCCTACAATGAGCAGTTCTTC TRBD2 . TRBJ2-1 TRBV5-4
CASSLAETYNEQFF TGTGCCAGCAGTTTGGCGGAGACCTACAATGAGCAGTTCTTC . . TRBJ2-1 TRBV6-2/TRBV6-3
CASSVDPTGTGELFF TGTGCCAGCAGCGTAGACCCAACGGGCACCGGGGAGCTGTTTTTT . . TRBJ2-2 TRBV9
CASSLSGRIDTQYF TGTGCCAGCAGCTTGTCAGGCCGCATAGATACGCAGTATTTT . . TRBJ2-3 TRBV11-2
CATFGGSSYNSPLHF TGTGCCACCTTCGGAGGGAGCTCCTATAATTCACCCCTCCACTTT . once TRBJ1-6 TRBV28
CASSRGNSYNEQFF TGTGCCAGCAGTAGGGGGAACTCCTACAATGAGCAGTTCTTC . . TRBJ2-1 TRBV6-5
CASSENAAGGITPLHF TGTGCCAGTAGCGAAAATGCCGCCGGAGGGATTACACCCCTCCACTTT . . TRBJ1-6 TRBV19
CASSDASPGGNTGELFF TGTGCCAGCAGTGATGCGAGCCCGGGTGGAAACACCGGGGAGCTGTTTTTT . . TRBJ2-2 TRBV25-1
CASSRGGTEAFF TGTGCCAGCAGCAGGGGAGGGACTGAAGCTTTCTTT . . TRBJ1-1 TRBV7-3